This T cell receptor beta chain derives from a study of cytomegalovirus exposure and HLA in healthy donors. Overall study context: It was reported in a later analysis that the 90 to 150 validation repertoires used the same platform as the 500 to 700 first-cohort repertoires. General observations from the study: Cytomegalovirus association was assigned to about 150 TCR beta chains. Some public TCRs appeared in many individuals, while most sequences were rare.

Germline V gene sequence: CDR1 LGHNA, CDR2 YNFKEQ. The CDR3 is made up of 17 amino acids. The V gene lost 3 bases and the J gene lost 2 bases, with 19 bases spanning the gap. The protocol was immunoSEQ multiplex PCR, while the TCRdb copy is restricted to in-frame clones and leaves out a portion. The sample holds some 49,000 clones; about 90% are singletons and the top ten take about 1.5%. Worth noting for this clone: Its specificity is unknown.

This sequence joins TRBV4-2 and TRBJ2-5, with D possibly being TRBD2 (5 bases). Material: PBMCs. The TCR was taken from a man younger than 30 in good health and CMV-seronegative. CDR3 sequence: CASSQGVLTAQQETQYF. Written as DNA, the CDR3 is TGTGCCAGCAGCCAGGGAGTCTTAACGGCCCAACAAGAGACCCAGTACTTC.